This T cell receptor beta chain comes out of a study of response to subunit inactivated influenza vaccine. Study-wide results and caveats: There was a suggestion from the authors that each seasonal influenza vaccination recruits few new T cells.

From the RT-PCR reads, TCRdb called clonotypes with MiXCR, one entry per CDR3 protein. The profile shows 700,000 to 800,000 distinct CDR3 sequences, 18% of them singletons. This clonotype has more than one count but fewer than ten. Its antigen remains unidentified. The ends lost 3 bases at V and 1 base at J; junction bases unmatched: 10. The CDR3 sequence is 17 residues long. Germline CDR1 LGHNA, CDR2 YNFKEQ. This receptor was obtained from a man aged 50 to 59 who received an inactivated influenza vaccine. The material was PBMCs from blood, obtained about 5 days after vaccination. V usage is TRBV4-2 and J usage is TRBJ1-1, with TRBD1 matching over 8 bases. CDR3 nucleotide sequence: TGTGCCAGCAGCCAGGATTTGACAGGGGCTGGGAACACTGAAGCTTTCTTT. Residues: CASSQDLTGAGNTEAFF.